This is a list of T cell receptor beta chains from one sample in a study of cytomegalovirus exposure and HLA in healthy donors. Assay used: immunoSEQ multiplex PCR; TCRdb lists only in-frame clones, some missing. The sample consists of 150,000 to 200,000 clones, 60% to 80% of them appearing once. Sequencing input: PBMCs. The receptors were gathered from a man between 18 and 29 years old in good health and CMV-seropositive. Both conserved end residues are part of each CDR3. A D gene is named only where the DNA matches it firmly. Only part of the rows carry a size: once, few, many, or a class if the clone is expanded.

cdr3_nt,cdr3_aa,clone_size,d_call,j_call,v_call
TGTGCCAGCAGCGCCCTCGGGACAGCTCCCTTGGGGGCTGAAGCTTTCTTT,CASSALGTAPLGAEAFF,NA,TRBD1,TRBJ1-1,TRBV9
TGCGCCAGCAGCCAATCCTCCGGGACTAGTTTGCTCAATGAGCAGTTCTTC,CASSQSSGTSLLNEQFF,NA,TRBD2,TRBJ2-1,TRBV4-1
TGTGCCAGCAATTCTGGACTAGCGGGAGTGGGAGAGACCCAGTACTTC,CASNSGLAGVGETQYF,NA,TRBD2,TRBJ2-5,TRBV25-1
TGTGCCACCAGCTTGGACAGGGCTAACTATGGCTACACCTTC,CATSLDRANYGYTF,NA,TRBD1,TRBJ1-2,TRBV15
TGCGCCAGCAGCTTGATGCCAAACAGGGATACGCAGTATTTT,CASSLMPNRDTQYF,NA,NA,TRBJ2-3,TRBV5-1
TGTGCCAGCAGCCCTCAGGGAATCTCGATCGATGGCTACACCTTC,CASSPQGISIDGYTF,NA,NA,TRBJ1-2,TRBV2
TGTGCCAGCAGCTTAGAGCGGGGGCCTCCAGGGGACATTCAGTACTTC,CASSLERGPPGDIQYF,once,TRBD2,TRBJ2-4,TRBV7-2
TGTGCCAGCAGTTACCAGGGACAGCTTGTGGATACGCAGTATTTT,CASSYQGQLVDTQYF,NA,TRBD1,TRBJ2-3,TRBV6-5
TGTGCCAGCAGCTTTAATCCTAGCGGGGAGGGCTACGAGCAGTACTTC,CASSFNPSGEGYEQYF,NA,TRBD2,TRBJ2-7,TRBV11-2
TGCGCCAGCAGCCCCGGACAGGCCCAAGGCGCAGATACGCAGTATTTT,CASSPGQAQGADTQYF,few,TRBD1,TRBJ2-3,TRBV4-1
TGCGCCAGCAGCAAGGATCGGGGGTCAGAAGCTTTCTTT,CASSKDRGSEAFF,NA,NA,TRBJ1-1,TRBV5-1
TGTGCCAGCAGCCGAGGTCCCGGGGGGCGGGTCGGCAATCAGCCCCAGCATTTT,CASSRGPGGRVGNQPQHF,NA,NA,TRBJ1-5,TRBV7-6
TGTGCCAGCAGACAGGACGGAGCCTACGAGCAGTACTTC,CASRQDGAYEQYF,NA,NA,TRBJ2-7,TRBV14
TGTGCCAGCAGTGTAAACAGCTTATCCTACAATGAGCAGTTCTTC,CASSVNSLSYNEQFF,NA,NA,TRBJ2-1,TRBV6-1
TGTGCCAGCAGCTTTACATCCGGGCAGGGGGAAGATACGCAGTATTTT,CASSFTSGQGEDTQYF,NA,TRBD1,TRBJ2-3,TRBV11-2
TGTGCCAGCAGCTTAGCCCCGGGACAGTCGAACACTGAAGCTTTCTTT,CASSLAPGQSNTEAFF,NA,TRBD1,TRBJ1-1,TRBV7-9
TGTGCCAGCACAGAAACAGGTGGCAGGGGCTACACCTTC,CASTETGGRGYTF,few,NA,TRBJ1-2,TRBV6-1
TGCGCCAGCAGCTCCCCAGGGAACACTGAAGCTTTCTTT,CASSSPGNTEAFF,NA,NA,TRBJ1-1,TRBV5-1
TGCGCCAGCAGCTCAACCGGGACAGGATCCTCTGGGGCCAACGTCCTGACTTTC,CASSSTGTGSSGANVLTF,NA,TRBD1,TRBJ2-6,TRBV5-1
TGTTCCAGCAGTCCTAACCCGGCAGGGCCCGGGGAGCTGTTTTTT,CSSSPNPAGPGELFF,NA,NA,TRBJ2-2,TRBV7-9
TGTGCCAGCAGCGTAGAGGGGGAGATTGGAAACACCATATATTTT,CASSVEGEIGNTIYF,NA,NA,TRBJ1-3,TRBV9
TGCAGCGTTGCACAGGGGGGCACAGATACGCAGTATTTT,CSVAQGGTDTQYF,few,TRBD1,TRBJ2-3,TRBV29-1
TGTGCCAGCCTACAGGGGGCTACCCTCACTAATGAAAAACTGTTTTTT,CASLQGATLTNEKLFF,NA,TRBD1,TRBJ1-4,TRBV6-6
TGTGCCAGCAGATTATGGGCAGCGAGGGATGGCTACACCTTC,CASRLWAARDGYTF,NA,NA,TRBJ1-2,TRBV5-6
TGTGCCTGGTTAAGCGGGGGGCCGAGCGAGCAGTTCTTC,CAWLSGGPSEQFF,few,TRBD2,TRBJ2-1,TRBV30
TGTGCCAGCAGTGAGGAGGGGGCCGGGGCCAATGAGCAGTTCTTC,CASSEEGAGANEQFF,NA,NA,TRBJ2-1,TRBV6-4
TGTGCCAGCAGCTTGCGCAGGGGCACGGGTCAGCCCCAGCATTTT,CASSLRRGTGQPQHF,once,NA,TRBJ1-5,TRBV7-2
TGCGCCAGCAGCCAAGATGTAGGACAGGGGTTTCAGCCCCAGCATTTT,CASSQDVGQGFQPQHF,NA,TRBD1,TRBJ1-5,TRBV4-3
TGTGCCAGCAGCGCGCAAACCGGGTCAGGGGCACGGGAGCAGTACTTC,CASSAQTGSGAREQYF,once,NA,TRBJ2-7,TRBV5-4
TGTGCCAGCAGTTACAAGGGGGCTGACTATGGCTACACCTTC,CASSYKGADYGYTF,NA,TRBD1,TRBJ1-2,TRBV6-5
TGCAGTGCTAGACACATGGGCGGCTACACCTTC,CSARHMGGYTF,NA,NA,TRBJ1-2,TRBV20-1
TGCAGCGTTGAAGATGCGTTTGCTGGAAACACCATATATTTT,CSVEDAFAGNTIYF,NA,NA,TRBJ1-3,TRBV29-1
TGTGCCAGCAGCTTCCGCCAGCGGGAGATCTACAATGAGCAGTTCTTC,CASSFRQREIYNEQFF,NA,TRBD2,TRBJ2-1,TRBV7-8